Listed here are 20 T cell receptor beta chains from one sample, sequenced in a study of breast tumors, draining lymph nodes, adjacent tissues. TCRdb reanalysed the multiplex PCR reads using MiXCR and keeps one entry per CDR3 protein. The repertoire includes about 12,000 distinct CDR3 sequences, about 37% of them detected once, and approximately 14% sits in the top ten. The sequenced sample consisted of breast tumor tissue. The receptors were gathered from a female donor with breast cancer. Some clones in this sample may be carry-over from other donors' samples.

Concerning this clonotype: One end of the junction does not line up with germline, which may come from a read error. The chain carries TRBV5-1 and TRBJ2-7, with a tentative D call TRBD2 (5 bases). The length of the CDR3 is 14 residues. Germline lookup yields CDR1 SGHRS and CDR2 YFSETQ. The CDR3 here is CANSLVRVGYEQYF. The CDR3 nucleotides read TGCGCCAACAGCTTGGTGAGGGTGGGATACGAGCAGTACTTC.

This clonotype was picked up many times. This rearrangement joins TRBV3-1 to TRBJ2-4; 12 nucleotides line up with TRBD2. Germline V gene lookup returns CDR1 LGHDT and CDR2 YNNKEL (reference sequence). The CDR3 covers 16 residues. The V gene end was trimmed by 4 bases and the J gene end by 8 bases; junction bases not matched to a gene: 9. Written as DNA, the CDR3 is TGTGCCAGCAGCCCCCGTTATGCTAGCGGGAGGGACATTCAGTACTTC. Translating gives CASSPRYASGRDIQYF.

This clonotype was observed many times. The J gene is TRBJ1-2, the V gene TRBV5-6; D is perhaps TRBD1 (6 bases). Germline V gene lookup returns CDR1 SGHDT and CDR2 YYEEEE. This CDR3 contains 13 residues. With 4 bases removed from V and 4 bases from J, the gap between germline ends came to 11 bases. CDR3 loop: CASSLDRLYGYTF. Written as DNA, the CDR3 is TGTGCCAGCAGCCTAGACAGGCTCTATGGCTACACCTTC. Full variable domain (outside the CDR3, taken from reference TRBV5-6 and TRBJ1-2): DAGVTQSPTHLIKTRGQQVTLRCSPKSGHDTVSWYQQALGQGPQFIFQYYEEEERQRGNFPDRFSGHQFPNYSSELNVNALLLGDSALYLCASSLDRLYGYTFGSGTRLTVV.

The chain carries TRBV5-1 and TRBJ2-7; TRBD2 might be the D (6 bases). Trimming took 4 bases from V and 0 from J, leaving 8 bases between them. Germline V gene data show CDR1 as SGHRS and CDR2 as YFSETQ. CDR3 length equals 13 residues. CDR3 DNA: TGCGCCAGCAGCGGAGGGAGCTCCTACGAGCAGTACTTC. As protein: CASSGGSSYEQYF.

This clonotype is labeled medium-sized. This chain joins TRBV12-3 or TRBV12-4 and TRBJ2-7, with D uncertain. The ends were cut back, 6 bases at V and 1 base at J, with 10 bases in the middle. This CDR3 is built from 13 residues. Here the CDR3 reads CASRLGHSYEQYF. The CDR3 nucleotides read TGTGCCAGCAGGCTGGGCCATTCCTACGAGCAGTACTTC.

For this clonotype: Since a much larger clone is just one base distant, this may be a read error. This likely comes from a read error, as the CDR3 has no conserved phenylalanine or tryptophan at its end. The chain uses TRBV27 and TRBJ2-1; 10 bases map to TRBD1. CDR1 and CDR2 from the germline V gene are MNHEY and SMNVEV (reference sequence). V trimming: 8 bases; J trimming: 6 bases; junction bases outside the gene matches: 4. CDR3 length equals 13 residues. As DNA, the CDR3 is TGTGCCAGCGCCGGGACAGGGGTCAATGAGCAGTTCTCC. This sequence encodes CASAGTGVNEQFS.

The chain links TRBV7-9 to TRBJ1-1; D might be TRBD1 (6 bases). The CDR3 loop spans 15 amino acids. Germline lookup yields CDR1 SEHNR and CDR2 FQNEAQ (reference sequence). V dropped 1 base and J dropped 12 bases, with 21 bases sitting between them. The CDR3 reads CASSLEVGARGKTFF. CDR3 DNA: TGTGCCAGCAGCTTAGAAGTGGGGGCCCGGGGGAAGACTTTCTTT.

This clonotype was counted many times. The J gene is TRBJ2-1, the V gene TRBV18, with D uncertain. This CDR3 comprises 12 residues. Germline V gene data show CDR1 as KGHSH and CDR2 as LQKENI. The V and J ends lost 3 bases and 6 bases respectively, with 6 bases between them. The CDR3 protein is CASSPGPNEQFF. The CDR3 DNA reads TGTGCCAGCTCACCCGGACCCAATGAGCAGTTCTTC.

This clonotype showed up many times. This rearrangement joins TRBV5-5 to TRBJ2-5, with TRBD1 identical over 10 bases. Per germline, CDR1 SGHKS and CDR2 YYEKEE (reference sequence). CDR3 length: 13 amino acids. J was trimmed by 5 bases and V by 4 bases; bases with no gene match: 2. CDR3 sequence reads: CASSGTGAETQYF. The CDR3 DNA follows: TGTGCCAGCAGCGGGACAGGGGCCGAGACCCAGTACTTC. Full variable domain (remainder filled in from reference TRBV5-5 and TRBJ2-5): DAGVTQSPTHLIKTRGQQVTLRCSPISGHKSVSWYQQVLGQGPQFIFQYYEKEERGRGNFPDRFSARQFPNYSSELNVNALLLGDSALYLCASSGTGAETQYFGPGTRLLVL.

The CDR3 DNA reads as TGTGCCAGCAGTTACTCACCAGGACAGGGGGGCACAGATACGCAGTATTTT. Encoded protein: CASSYSPGQGGTDTQYF. The chain couples TRBV7-9 to TRBJ2-3, with 10 nucleotides matching TRBD1. CDR3 length: 17 residues. The germline V gene encodes CDR1 SEHNR and CDR2 FQNEAQ (reference sequence). After removal of 6 bases from V and 1 base from J, the junction contained 10 bases not matched to a gene.

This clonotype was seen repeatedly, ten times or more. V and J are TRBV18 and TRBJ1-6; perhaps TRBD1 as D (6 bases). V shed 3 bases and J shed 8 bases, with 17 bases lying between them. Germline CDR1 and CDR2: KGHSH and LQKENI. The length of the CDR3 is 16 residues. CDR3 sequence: CASSPTGTLEDSPLHF. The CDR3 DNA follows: TGTGCCAGCTCACCGACAGGTACATTAGAGGATTCACCCCTCCACTTT.

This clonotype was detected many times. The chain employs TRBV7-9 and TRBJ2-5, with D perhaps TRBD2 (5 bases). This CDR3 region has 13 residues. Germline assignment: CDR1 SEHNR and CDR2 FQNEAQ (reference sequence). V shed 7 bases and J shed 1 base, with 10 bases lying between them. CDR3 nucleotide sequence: TGTGCCAGCAAAAGGACTGGCCAAGAGACCCAGTACTTC. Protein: CASKRTGQETQYF.

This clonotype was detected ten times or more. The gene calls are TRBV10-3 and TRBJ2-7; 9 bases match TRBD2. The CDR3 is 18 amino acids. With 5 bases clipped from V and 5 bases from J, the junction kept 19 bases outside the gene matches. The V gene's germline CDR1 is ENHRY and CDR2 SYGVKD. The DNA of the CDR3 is TGTGCCATCAGTAAGCACTCCGGGACTAGCACGACCCCCCACGAGCAGTACTTC. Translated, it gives CAISKHSGTSTTPHEQYF.

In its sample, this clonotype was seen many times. The CDR3 DNA reads TGCGCCAGCAGCCCGCAGACAGGCTACACCGGGGAGCTGTTTTTT. Its protein is CASSPQTGYTGELFF. The rearrangement joins TRBV5-1 to TRBJ2-2; D is perhaps TRBD1 (6 bases). The CDR3 extends over 15 amino acids. The germline gives CDR1 SGHRS, CDR2 YFSETQ. Trimming took 4 bases from V and 3 from J, leaving 13 bases between them.

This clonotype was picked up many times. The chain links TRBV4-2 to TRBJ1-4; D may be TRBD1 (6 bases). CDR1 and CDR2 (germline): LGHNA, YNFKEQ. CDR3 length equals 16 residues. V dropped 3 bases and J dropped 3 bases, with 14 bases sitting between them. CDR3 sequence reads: CASSHELQGANEKLFF. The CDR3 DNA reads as TGTGCCAGCAGCCATGAACTACAGGGAGCTAATGAAAAACTGTTTTTT.

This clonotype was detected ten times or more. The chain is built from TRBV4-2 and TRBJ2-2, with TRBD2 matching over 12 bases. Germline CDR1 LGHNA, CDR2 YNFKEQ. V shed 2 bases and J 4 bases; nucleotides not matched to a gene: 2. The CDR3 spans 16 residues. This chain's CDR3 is CASSQQLAGGTGELFF. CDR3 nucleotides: TGTGCCAGCAGCCAACAACTAGCGGGAGGCACCGGGGAGCTGTTTTTT.

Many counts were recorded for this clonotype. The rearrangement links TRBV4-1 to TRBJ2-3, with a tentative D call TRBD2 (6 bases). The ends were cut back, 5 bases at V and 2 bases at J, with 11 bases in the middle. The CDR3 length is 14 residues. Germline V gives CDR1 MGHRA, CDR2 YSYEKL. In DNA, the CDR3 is TGCGCCAGCAGCGGGGCGGGATTCACAGATACGCAGTATTTT. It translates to CASSGAGFTDTQYF.

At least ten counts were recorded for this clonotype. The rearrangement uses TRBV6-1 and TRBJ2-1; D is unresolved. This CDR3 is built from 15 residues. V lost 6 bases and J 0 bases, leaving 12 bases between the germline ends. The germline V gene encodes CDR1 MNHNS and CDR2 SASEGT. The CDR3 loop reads CASRGIASSYNEQFF. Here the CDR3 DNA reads TGTGCCAGCAGGGGGATCGCGAGCTCCTACAATGAGCAGTTCTTC.

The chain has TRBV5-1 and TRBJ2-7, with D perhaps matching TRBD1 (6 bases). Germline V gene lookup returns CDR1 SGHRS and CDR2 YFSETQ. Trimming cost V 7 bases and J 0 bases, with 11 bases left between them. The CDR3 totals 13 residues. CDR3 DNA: TGCGCCAGCTCGGCAGGGGCCTCCTACGAGCAGTACTTC. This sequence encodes CASSAGASYEQYF.

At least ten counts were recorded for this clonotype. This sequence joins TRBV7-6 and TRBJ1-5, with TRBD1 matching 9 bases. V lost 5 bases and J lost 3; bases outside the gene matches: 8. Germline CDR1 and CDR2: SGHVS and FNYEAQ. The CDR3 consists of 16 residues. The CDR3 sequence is CASSMETGGSNQPQHF. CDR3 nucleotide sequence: TGTGCCAGCAGCATGGAGACAGGGGGGTCCAATCAGCCCCAGCATTTT.